This T cell receptor (beta chain) is drawn from a study of Ad26.COV2.S vaccination and SARS-CoV-2 variants (dated by TCRdb to about 2021). For the study in its entirety: Donors in the vaccine arm were drawn from COV1001, a phase I-IIa trial of Ad26.COV2.S in healthy adults that was multicentre, randomized, double-blind and placebo-controlled. The specificity and breadth of SARS-CoV-2-reactive T cell receptors after Ad26.COV2.S vaccination were assessed by TCRbeta repertoire sequencing. Throughout the experiments and outcome assessment, investigators stayed blinded to trial group allocation. Trial participants were randomized into five groups of five, in which low-dose or high-dose Ad26.COV2.S was given once or twice, or placebo was given on both occasions. Ad26.COV2.S was administered intramuscularly at 5 x 10^10 or 1 x 10^11 viral particles, either as a single shot or as two shots given 56 days apart. The TCR-sequenced set comprised approximately 30 samples: some 19 Ad26.COV2.S vaccine recipients, 5 placebo recipients and 8 SARS-CoV-2 convalescent individuals.

The CDR3 runs 12 amino acids, cysteine and phenylalanine included. Only CDR3 DNA is held: 36 bases, read in frame from base 1. Trimming costs V 6 bases and J 5 bases, and their ends lie 11 bases apart. CDR1 and CDR2 are read off the germline V gene as SQVTM and ANQGSEA. This specimen's treatment or condition label, interpreted: roughly 19 received Ad26.COV2.S at low or high dose, single or two shots; about 5 received placebo; per-sample allocation not given. For vaccine and placebo recipients, repertoires were sequenced using samples collected on day 63 after the first injection. In Cohort 1b, more than 20 adults aged 18-55 years were enrolled at a single site in Boston, USA, between 29 July and 7 August 2020. Ad26.COV2.S consisted of a replication-incompetent adenovirus type 26 vector by which a prefusion-stabilized SARS-CoV-2 spike protein from the original Wuhan strain was expressed. The immunoSEQ Assay was the method used to sequence TCRbeta CDR3 regions. After extraction, genomic DNA underwent amplification by bias-controlled multiplex PCR, followed by high-throughput sequencing. The authors processed their data as follows. To quantify the absolute abundance of every unique TCRbeta CDR3 region, sequences were collapsed and filtered. Usable DNA was measured by amplifying reference genes present in all nucleated cells, and TCRbeta template counts were normalized to that usable DNA to estimate T cell fraction. Repertoire TCRs were annotated as SARS-CoV-2-specific when V gene, CDR3 amino acid sequence and J gene were exactly matched to a known reactive TCR set. The reference SARS-CoV-2 TCR set was obtained from MIRA and was filtered for enrichment in COVID-19-positive ImmuneCODE repertoires, whereby public or cross-reactive TCRs were removed. Based on the MIRA antigens, annotated TCRs were further analysed at the level of specific ORF or position within ORF. Depth was the summed frequency of annotated unique rearrangements, while breadth was defined as annotated unique rearrangements over total unique productive rearrangements. Two-sided Wilcoxon rank-sum tests were used to compare TCR breadth between groups. As stored in TCRdb, this immuneACCESS dataset retains in-frame rearrangements with V and J assigned. A fraction of the clones does not appear; measured against another copy, unresolved V genes explain less than half of the discrepancy, and the remainder lacks a known reason. V and J calls and clone size are those listed in that table; D and trimming were worked out from the DNA. This sample lists 250,000 or so clones; roughly 87% were detected once. Jointly, the top ten make up nearly 3% of the sample.

Study-wide findings and limitations: Substantial breadth of spike-specific CD8+ and CD4+ T cell responses was reported after vaccination. Comparing responses between vaccine doses or regimens was not something the study was powered to do. The authors noted that the TCR breadth and depth analyses may have underestimated total T cell responses. Non-spike TCR breadth was comparable between vaccine and placebo recipients, consistent with the vaccine containing only spike. Higher spike-specific TCR breadth was observed in Ad26.COV2.S recipients than in placebo recipients (P = 0.0014).

The table lists this clone with a count of one. The clone's antigen remains unknown. No quality values exist for individual bases; no much larger clone is one base distant. This clonotype was obtained from a person aged 18-60 years who received the Ad26.COV2.S COVID-19 vaccine or a placebo. The source material was peripheral blood, sampled in a trial of Ad26.COV2.S vaccine versus placebo. Recombination joined TRBV29-1 with TRBJ2-1; TRBD1 is a weak D gene call, 5 bases matching. The nucleotide sequence is given as TGCAGCGTGGCGGACACGAACAATGAGCAGTTCTTC. This translates into CSVADTNNEQFF.